This T cell receptor beta chain is drawn from a study of cytomegalovirus exposure and HLA in healthy donors. Study results and limitations: Reportedly, a later analysis found an Asian-associated ancestry cluster had fewer N-insertions than the roughly 630-donor mean.

Trimming removed 9 bases from V and 0 bases from J; junction bases left unmatched: 3. Germline V gene sequence: CDR1 LNHDA, CDR2 SQIVND (reference sequence). This CDR3 has 14 amino acids. Details on this clone: Its antigen is currently unknown.

60 Vbeta and 13 Jbeta primers were used in PCR. Method: immunoSEQ multiplex PCR; TCRdb's copy keeps in-frame clones and lacks some. This sample has roughly 170,000 clones, with around 84% found just once. The receptor comes from a girl aged 2-9 years in good health and CMV-seropositive. This chain connects TRBV19 to TRBJ2-2; 8 nucleotides agree with TRBD1. The sample was PBMCs. In DNA, the CDR3 is TGTGCCAGCTACAGGGGGGCGAACACCGGGGAGCTGTTTTTT. Residues: CASYRGANTGELFF.